This T cell receptor beta chain was profiled in a study of graft-versus-host responses after intestinal transplantation. Study-level information: Transplantation in recipients was multivisceral, liver-intestinal, or isolated intestinal. All recipients were given anti-thymocyte globulin induction, and tacrolimus and steroids were then administered for 2 to 4 years. Study-level points and caveats: Graft-donor T cell macrochimerism coincided with high graft-versus-host to host-versus-graft clonal ratios in allografts. GvH clones occurred in recipient marrow; some first appeared in ileum or blood.

On this clone itself: What it recognizes is unknown.

Some clones are missing from TCRdb's copy, which holds only in-frame ones; the method was immunoSEQ multiplex PCR. The table shows approximately 89,000 clones, with around 93% occurring only once. The CDR3 is 14 amino acids. Germline loops: CDR1 SGHRS, CDR2 YFSETQ. V shed 4 bases, J shed 5 bases, and the junction held 6 bases outside the gene matches. The source of this sequence is a human donor who was the organ donor for an intestinal transplant. The chain recombines TRBV5-1 with TRBJ1-2; 9 nucleotides align to TRBD1. Sequences were derived from unstimulated CD8+ T cells sorted from spleen or lymph node cells, sampled before transplant. CDR3 sequence: CASSAPGTGYGYTF. The CDR3 DNA reads as TGCGCCAGCAGCGCCCCCGGGACAGGGTATGGCTACACCTTC.